The rows below give T cell receptor beta chains drawn from one sample of a study of identifying expanded T cells in peripheral blood. Generated by immunoSEQ multiplex PCR, the TCRdb table keeps only in-frame clones and is missing some. The profile shows about 110,000 clones, approximately 90% of them singletons. Sequenced sample: blood. The receptors come from a person aged 18 to 75 in good health. CDR3s include the opening cysteine and the closing phenylalanine or tryptophan. A D gene is named only where the DNA matches it firmly.

TRBJ1-1	TRBV7-2	.	TGTGCCAGCAGCTTATTGCCGGTCGGGAACACTGAAGCTTTCTTT	CASSLLPVGNTEAFF
TRBJ1-3	TRBV4-1	.	TGCGCCAGCAGCCAAGATCCCAGGGTTGGAAACACCATATATTTT	CASSQDPRVGNTIYF
TRBJ1-1	TRBV29-1	.	TGCAGCGTTGCCCAGAGGGACACTGAAGCTTTCTTT	CSVAQRDTEAFF
TRBJ1-3	TRBV4-3	.	TGCGCCAGCAGCCAAGCATTCCCACAGGGATTCCAACCGTCTGGAAACACCATATATTTT	CASSQAFPQGFQPSGNTIYF
TRBJ2-3	TRBV10-3	.	TGTGCCATCAGTGAGTTGAGAAGAGCTAGCACAGATACGCAGTATTTT	CAISELRRASTDTQYF
TRBJ2-1	TRBV29-1	.	TGCAGCGTGACAGATTACAATGAGCAGTTCTTC	CSVTDYNEQFF
TRBJ2-3	TRBV7-2	TRBD2	TGTGCCAGCAGCCAAGCCTGGACTAGCGGGACAGATACGCAGTATTTT	CASSQAWTSGTDTQYF
TRBJ2-2	TRBV2	TRBD1	TGTGCCAGCAGGGACAGGCTGGGGTCCCTCACCGGGGAGCTGTTTTTT	CASRDRLGSLTGELFF
TRBJ2-6	TRBV2	TRBD1	TGTGCCAGCAGACAGGGGGTAGAGAACGTCCTGACTTTC	CASRQGVENVLTF
TRBJ1-1	TRBV10-2	.	TGCGCCGGGGGGAGTAGACCCGACACTGAAGCTTTCTTT	CAGGSRPDTEAFF
TRBJ2-2	TRBV4-1	.	TGCGCCAGCAGCCAAGGACCGGAGCAGGGGGGTAGCACCGGGGAGCTGTTTTTT	CASSQGPEQGGSTGELFF
TRBJ1-4	TRBV5-4	TRBD1	TGTGCCAGCAGCTTGGGGGGGACAGCGAATGAAAAACTGTTTTTT	CASSLGGTANEKLFF
TRBJ2-1	TRBV7-9	.	TGTGCCAGCAGTGACCGGGACGCCGGGGAGTTCTTC	CASSDRDAGEFF